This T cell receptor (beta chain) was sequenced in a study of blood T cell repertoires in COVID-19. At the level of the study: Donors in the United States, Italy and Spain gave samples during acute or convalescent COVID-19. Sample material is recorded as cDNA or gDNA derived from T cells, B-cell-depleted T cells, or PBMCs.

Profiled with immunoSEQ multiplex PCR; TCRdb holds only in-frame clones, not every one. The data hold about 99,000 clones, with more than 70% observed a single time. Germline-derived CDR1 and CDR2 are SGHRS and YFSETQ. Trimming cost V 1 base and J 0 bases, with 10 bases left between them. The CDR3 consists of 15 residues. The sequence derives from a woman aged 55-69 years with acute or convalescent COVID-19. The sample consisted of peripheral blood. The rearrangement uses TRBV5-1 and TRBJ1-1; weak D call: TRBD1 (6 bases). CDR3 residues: CASSLLQGLNTEAFF. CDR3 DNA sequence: TGCGCCAGCAGCTTGTTACAGGGCCTGAACACTGAAGCTTTCTTT.